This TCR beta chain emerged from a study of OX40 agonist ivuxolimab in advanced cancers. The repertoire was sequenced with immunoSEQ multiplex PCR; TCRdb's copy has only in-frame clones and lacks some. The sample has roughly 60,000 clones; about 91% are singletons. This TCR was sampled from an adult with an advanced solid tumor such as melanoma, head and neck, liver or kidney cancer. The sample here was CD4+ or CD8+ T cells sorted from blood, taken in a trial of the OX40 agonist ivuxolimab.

The CDR3 DNA reads as TGTGCCAGCAGTTACTCGGTAGACTCTGGAAACACCATATATTTT. It is translated as CASSYSVDSGNTIYF. The rearrangement links TRBV6-6 to TRBJ1-3; no definite D call. Germline V lookup: CDR1 MNHNY, CDR2 SVGAGI (reference sequence). Between the trimmed V and J ends, which lost 0 bases and 0 bases, there was a span of 6 bases. CDR3 length: 15 amino acids.